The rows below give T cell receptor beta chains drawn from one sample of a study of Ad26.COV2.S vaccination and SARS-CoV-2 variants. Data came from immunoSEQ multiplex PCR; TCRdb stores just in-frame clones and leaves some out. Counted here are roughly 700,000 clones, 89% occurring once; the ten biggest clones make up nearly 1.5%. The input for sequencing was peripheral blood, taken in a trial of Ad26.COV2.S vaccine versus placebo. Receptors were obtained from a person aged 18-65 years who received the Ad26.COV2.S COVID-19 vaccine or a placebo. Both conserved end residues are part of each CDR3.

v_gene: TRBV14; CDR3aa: CASSLGLAGGRETQYF
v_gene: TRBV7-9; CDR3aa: CASTPRISGELFF
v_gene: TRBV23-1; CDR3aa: CASSQPDNYGYTF
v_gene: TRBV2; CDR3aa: CASSPPYGGEYQETQYF
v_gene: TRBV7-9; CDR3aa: CASSPSLDRGDEQFF
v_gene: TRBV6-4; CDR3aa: CASSDSLAGETDTQYF
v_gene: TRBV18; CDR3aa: CASSQLAGGQETQYF
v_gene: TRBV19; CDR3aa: CASIDSGTGRGGYTF
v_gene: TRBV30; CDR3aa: CAWSIPFSGQPQHF
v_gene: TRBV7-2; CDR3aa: CASSLAYGGNEQFF
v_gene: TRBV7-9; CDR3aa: CASSARQGSYEQYF
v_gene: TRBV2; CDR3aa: CASTALIAGGETQYF
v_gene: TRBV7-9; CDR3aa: CASSLVTSKGGNEQFF
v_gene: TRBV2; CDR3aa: CAKPDSNYGYTF
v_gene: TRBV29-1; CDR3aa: CSFEGAETQYF
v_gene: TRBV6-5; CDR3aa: CASSYQGSDSPLHF
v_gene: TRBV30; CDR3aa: CAWSPRGYEQYF
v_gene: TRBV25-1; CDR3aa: CASRSSDRGANEKLFF